This T cell receptor (beta chain) was identified during a study of blood T cell repertoires in COVID-19. Trimming took 6 bases from V and 7 from J; bases not matched to a gene: 6. CDR1 MNHEY and CDR2 SVGAGI come from the germline V gene. The CDR3 extends over 14 amino acids. Using immunoSEQ multiplex PCR, the repertoire was profiled, and TCRdb retains in-frame clones only, with some absent. The data contain 200,000 to 250,000 clones, 82% of them singletons. This TCR came from a woman in her sixties who had recovered from COVID-19. Sequenced: PBMCs or T cells enriched from blood (not recorded which). The gene calls are TRBV6-5 and TRBJ1-4; 9 bases fit TRBD1. The CDR3 sequence: CASRKGQGVEKLFF. CDR3 in DNA: TGTGCCAGCAGGAAGGGACAGGGAGTTGAAAAACTGTTTTTT.